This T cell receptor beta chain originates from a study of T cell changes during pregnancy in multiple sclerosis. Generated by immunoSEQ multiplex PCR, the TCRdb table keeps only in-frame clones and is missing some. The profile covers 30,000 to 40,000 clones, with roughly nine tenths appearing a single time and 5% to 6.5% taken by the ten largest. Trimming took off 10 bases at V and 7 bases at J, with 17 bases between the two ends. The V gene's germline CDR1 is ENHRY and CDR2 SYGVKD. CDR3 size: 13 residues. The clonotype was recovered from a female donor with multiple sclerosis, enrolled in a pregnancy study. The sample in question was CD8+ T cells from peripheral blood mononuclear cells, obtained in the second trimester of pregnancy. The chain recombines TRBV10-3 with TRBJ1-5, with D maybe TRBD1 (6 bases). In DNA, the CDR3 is TGTGCCACCTTGGACAGCCCTAGGCAGCCCCAGCATTTT. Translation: CATLDSPRQPQHF.